Listed here are 11 T cell receptor beta chains from one sample, sequenced in a study of blood T cell repertoires in COVID-19. Sequencing was performed with immunoSEQ multiplex PCR; in TCRdb, only in-frame clones are kept and a portion is missing. The profile shows approximately 76,000 clones, roughly nine tenths of them singletons. Sample: peripheral blood. Receptors were obtained from a man aged 25-45 years with acute or convalescent COVID-19.

The chain recombines TRBV12-3 or TRBV12-4 with TRBJ2-1; a weak D match, TRBD2 (5 bases). The V gene lost 2 bases and the J gene lost 4 bases, with 6 bases spanning the gap. The CDR3 sequence is 13 residues long. DNA of the CDR3: TGTGCCAGCAGTTTATCGGGGTACAATGAGCAGTTCTTC. It encodes CASSLSGYNEQFF.

V gene TRBV6-5 combines with J gene TRBJ1-2; D not certain. CDR1 MNHEY and CDR2 SVGAGI come from the germline V gene. V was shortened by 6 bases and J by 4 bases, with 9 bases between the two germline ends. This CDR3 has 12 residues. CDR3 residues: CASSPSSYGYTF. The CDR3 DNA follows: TGTGCCAGCAGCCCGAGTAGCTATGGCTACACCTTC.

The J gene is TRBJ2-5, the V gene TRBV28, with TRBD1 matching 8 bases. The V segment lost 10 bases and the J segment 6 bases; nucleotides outside the gene matches: 7. This CDR3 is built from 12 residues. Germline CDR1 and CDR2: MDHEN and SYDVKM. DNA for the CDR3: TGTGCCACAACGACAGGGGCAAAGACCCAGTACTTC. Protein product: CATTTGAKTQYF.

CDR3 sequence reads: CAWIATMNTEAFF. CDR3 coding DNA: TGTGCCTGGATAGCTACTATGAACACTGAAGCTTTCTTT. The chain has TRBV30 and TRBJ1-1; unclear D gene. The CDR3 is made up of 13 amino acids. CDR1 GTSNPN and CDR2 SVGIG come from the germline V gene (reference sequence). Trimming left V 4 bases short and J 0 bases short, with 9 bases between.

The chain couples TRBV5-1 to TRBJ2-3, with D possibly TRBD1 on 5 matching bases. Deletions cut 2 bases from V and 5 bases from J, with 12 bases between. Germline lookup yields CDR1 SGHRS and CDR2 YFSETQ. The CDR3 extends over 14 amino acids. CDR3 bases: TGCGCCAGCAGCTTTTTAGTAGGGGAAGATACGCAGTATTTT. This translates into CASSFLVGEDTQYF.

This clone appeared once. The chain combines TRBV28 with TRBJ1-6; 7 bases agree with TRBD1. The CDR3 is 14 amino acids. The germline gives CDR1 MDHEN, CDR2 SYDVKM. V shed 7 bases, J shed 10 bases, and the junction held 10 bases outside the gene matches. CDR3 residues: CASTLQGVGSPLHF. CDR3 bases: TGTGCCAGCACCTTGCAGGGGGTTGGCTCACCCCTCCACTTT.

V usage is TRBV3-1 (or the pseudogene TRBV3-2) and J usage is TRBJ2-7, with TRBD2 matching 9 bases. The length of the CDR3 is 18 residues. Trimming at V came to 1 base and at J to 0 bases, leaving 10 bases not matched to a gene. The germline V gene has CDR1 LGHDT and CDR2 YNNKEL (reference sequence). CDR3 DNA: TGTGCCAGCAGCCAAGCTCCCCTCACTAGCGGGTACTCCTACGAGCAGTACTTC. This sequence encodes CASSQAPLTSGYSYEQYF.

This clone was detected a few times. The CDR3 sequence is CASSLGEQYEQYF. The CDR3 DNA reads as TGTGCCAGCAGCTTGGGAGAACAGTACGAGCAGTACTTC. The V call is TRBV5-4, the J call TRBJ2-7; D unresolved. Trimming took 0 bases from V and 4 from J, leaving 8 bases between them. This CDR3 is built from 13 residues. Germline-derived CDR1 and CDR2 are SGHNT and YYREEE (reference sequence).

In the case of this clone: The conserved final phenylalanine or tryptophan is absent from the CDR3, which likely points to a read error. The limits of the CDR3 on the DNA are not certain, so only TCRdb's listed CDR3 is given. The rearrangement joins TRBV20-1 to TRBJ2-7; the table's D call, TRBD2, was not checked against the DNA. The germline V gene has CDR1 DFQATT and CDR2 SNEGSKA (reference sequence). The CDR3 comprises 11 residues, both ends counted. CDR3 sequence: CSASRLAGVDL.

This sequence joins TRBV5-4 and TRBJ1-6, with 8 bases fitting TRBD1. CDR1 is SGHNT and CDR2 is YYREEE in the germline V gene (reference sequence). The CDR3 consists of 15 residues. With V trimmed by 3 bases and J by 7 bases, 6 bases remained unmatched. CDR3 loop: CASSWGTGGNSPLHF. DNA for the CDR3: TGTGCCAGCAGCTGGGGGACAGGCGGAAATTCACCCCTCCACTTT.

The rearrangement joins TRBV19 to TRBJ2-7, with 7 bases matching TRBD1. Trimming at V came to 9 bases and at J to 4 bases, leaving 3 bases not matched to a gene. Germline CDR1 LNHDA, CDR2 SQIVND (reference sequence). CDR3 length equals 11 residues. The CDR3 here is CASRRGYEQYF. The CDR3 DNA sequence: TGTGCCAGCCGCAGGGGGTACGAGCAGTACTTC.